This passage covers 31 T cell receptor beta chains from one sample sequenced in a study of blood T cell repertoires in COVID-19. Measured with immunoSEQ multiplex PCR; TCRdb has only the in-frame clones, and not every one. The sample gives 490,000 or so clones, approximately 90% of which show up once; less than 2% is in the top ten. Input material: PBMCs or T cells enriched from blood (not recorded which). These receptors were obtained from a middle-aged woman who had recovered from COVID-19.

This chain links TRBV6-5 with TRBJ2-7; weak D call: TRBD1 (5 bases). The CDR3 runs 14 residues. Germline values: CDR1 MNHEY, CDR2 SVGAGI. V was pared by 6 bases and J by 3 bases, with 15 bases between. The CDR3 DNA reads TGTGCCAGCAGCCTCCGACAGACCTACTACGAGCAGTACTTC. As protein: CASSLRQTYYEQYF.

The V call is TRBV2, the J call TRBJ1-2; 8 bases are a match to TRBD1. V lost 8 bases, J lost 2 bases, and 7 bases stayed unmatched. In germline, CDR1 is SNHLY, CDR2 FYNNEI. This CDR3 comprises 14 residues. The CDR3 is CASADRVHNYGYTF. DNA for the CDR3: TGTGCCAGCGCGGACAGGGTCCACAACTATGGCTACACCTTC.

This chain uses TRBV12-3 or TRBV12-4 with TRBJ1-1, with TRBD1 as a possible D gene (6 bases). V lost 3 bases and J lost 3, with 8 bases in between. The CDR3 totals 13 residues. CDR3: CASSFGTHTEAFF. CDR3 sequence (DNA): TGTGCCAGCAGTTTCGGGACACACACTGAAGCTTTCTTT.

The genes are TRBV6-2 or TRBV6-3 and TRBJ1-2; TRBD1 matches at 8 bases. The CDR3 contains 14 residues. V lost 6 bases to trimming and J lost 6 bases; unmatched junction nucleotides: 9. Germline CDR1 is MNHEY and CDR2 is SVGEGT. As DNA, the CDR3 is TGTGCCAGCAGCCAGGTGTCAGGGGGCAATGGCTACACCTTC. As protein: CASSQVSGGNGYTF.

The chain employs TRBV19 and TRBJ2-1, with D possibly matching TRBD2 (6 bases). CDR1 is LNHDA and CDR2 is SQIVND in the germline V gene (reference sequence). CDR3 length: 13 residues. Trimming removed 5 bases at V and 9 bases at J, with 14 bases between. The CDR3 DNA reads TGTGCCAGTAGTTGGAGGGCCGGTATTGAGCAGTTCTTC. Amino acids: CASSWRAGIEQFF.

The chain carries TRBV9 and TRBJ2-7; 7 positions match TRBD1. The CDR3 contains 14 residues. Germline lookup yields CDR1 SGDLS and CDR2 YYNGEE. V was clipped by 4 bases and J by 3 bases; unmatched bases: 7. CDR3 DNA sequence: TGTGCCAGCAGCCCTCGGACAGGCGACTACGAGCAGTACTTC. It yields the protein CASSPRTGDYEQYF.

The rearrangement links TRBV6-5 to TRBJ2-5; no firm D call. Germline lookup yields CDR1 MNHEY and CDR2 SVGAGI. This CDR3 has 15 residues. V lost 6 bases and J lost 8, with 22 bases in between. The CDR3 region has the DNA TGTGCCAGCAGCCCGGAGAGGTACACCAGCATTACCCAGTACTTC. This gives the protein CASSPERYTSITQYF.

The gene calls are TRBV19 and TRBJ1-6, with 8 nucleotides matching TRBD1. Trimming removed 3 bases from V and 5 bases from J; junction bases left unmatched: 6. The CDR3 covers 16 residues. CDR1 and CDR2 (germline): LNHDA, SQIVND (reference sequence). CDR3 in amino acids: CASSIIGDRNNSPLHF. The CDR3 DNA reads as TGTGCCAGTAGTATTATCGGGGACAGGAATAATTCACCCCTCCACTTT.

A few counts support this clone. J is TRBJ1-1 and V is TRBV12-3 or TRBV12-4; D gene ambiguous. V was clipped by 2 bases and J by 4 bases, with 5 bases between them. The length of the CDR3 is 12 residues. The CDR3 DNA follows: TGTGCCAGCAGTTTATTGAGCACTGAAGCTTTCTTT. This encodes CASSLLSTEAFF.

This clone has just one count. The CDR3 DNA reads as TGTGCCAGCAGCTCCACAGGGGGCTATCAGCCCCAGCATTTT. Translation: CASSSTGGYQPQHF. The gene calls are TRBV11-2 and TRBJ1-5, with 9 bases fitting TRBD1. The CDR3 is made up of 14 amino acids. Germline V gene sequence: CDR1 SGHAT, CDR2 FQNNGV. V lost 4 bases and J lost 5; bases outside the gene matches: 3.

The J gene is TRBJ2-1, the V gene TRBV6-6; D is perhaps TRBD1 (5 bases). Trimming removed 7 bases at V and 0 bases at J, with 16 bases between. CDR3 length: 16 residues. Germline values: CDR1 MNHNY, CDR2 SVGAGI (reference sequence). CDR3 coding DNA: TGTGCCAGCACCCAAAAGCAGGGAAGCTCCTACAATGAGCAGTTCTTC. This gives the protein CASTQKQGSSYNEQFF.

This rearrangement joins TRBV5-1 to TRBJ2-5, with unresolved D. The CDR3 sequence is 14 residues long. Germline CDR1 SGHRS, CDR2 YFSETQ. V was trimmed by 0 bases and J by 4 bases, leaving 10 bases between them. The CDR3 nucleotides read TGCGCCAGCAGCTTGGAACCGGGTTCAGAGACCCAGTACTTC. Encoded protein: CASSLEPGSETQYF. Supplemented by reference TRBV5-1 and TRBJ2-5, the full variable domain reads KAGVTQTPRYLIKTRGQQVTLSCSPISGHRSVSWYQQTPGQGLQFLFEYFSETQRNKGNFPGRFSGRQFSNSRSEMNVSTLELGDSALYLCASSLEPGSETQYFGPGTRLLVL.

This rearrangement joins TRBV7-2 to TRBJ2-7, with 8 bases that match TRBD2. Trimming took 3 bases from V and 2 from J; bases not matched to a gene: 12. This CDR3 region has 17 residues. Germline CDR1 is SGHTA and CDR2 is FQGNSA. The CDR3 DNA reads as TGTGCCAGCAGCTTCCTGGGAGGAGCGGGAGTCACCTACGAGCAGTACTTC. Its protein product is CASSFLGGAGVTYEQYF. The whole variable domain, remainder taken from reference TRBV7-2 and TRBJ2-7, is GAGVSQSPSNKVTEKGKDVELRCDPISGHTALYWYRQSLGQGLEFLIYFQGNSAPDKSGLPSDRFSAERTGGSVSTLTIQRTQQEDSAVYLCASSFLGGAGVTYEQYFGPGTRLTVT.

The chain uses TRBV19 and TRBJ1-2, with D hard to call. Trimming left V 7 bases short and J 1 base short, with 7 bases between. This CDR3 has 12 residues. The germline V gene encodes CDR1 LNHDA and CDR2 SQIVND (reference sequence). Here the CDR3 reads CASNGVNYGYTF. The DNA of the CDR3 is TGTGCCAGTAACGGGGTTAACTATGGCTACACCTTC.

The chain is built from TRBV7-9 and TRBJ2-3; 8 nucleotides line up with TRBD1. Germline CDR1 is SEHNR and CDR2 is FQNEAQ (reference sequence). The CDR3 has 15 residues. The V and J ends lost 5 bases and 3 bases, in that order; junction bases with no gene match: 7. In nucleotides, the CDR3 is TGTGCCAGCAGCCCCGGACAGGGAACAACAGATACGCAGTATTTT. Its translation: CASSPGQGTTDTQYF.

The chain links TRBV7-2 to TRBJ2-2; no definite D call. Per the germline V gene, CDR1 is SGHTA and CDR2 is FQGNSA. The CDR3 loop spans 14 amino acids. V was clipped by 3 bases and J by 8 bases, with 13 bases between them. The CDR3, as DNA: TGTGCCAGCAGCTTCCCATTCACAGCAGGGGAGCTGTTTTTT. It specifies CASSFPFTAGELFF.

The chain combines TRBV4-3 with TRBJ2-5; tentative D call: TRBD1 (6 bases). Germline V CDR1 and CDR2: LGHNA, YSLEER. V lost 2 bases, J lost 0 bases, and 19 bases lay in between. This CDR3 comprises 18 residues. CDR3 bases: TGCGCCAGCAGCCAAAACCCCCCAGGGGCCGTATACCAAGAGACCCAGTACTTC. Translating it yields CASSQNPPGAVYQETQYF.

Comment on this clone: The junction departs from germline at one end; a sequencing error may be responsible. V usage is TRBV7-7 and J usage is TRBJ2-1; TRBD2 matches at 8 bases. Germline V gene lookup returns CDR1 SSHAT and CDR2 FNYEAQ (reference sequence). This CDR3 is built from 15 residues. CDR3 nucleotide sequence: TGTGCTAGCAGTCTCGGGAGGGTCACCTACAATGAGCAGTTCTTC. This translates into CASSLGRVTYNEQFF. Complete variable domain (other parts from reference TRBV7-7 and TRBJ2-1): GAGVSQSPRYKVTKRGQDVTLRCDPISSHATLYWYQQALGQGPEFLTYFNYEAQPDKSGLPSDRFSAERPEGSISTLTIQRTEQRDSAMYRCASSLGRVTYNEQFFGPGTRLTVL.

The CDR3 bases are TGTGCCAGCAGCGGCGACAGGGTGGGAGGCTACACCTTC. Amino acid sequence: CASSGDRVGGYTF. V and J are TRBV9 and TRBJ1-2; 7 bases align to TRBD1. Germline assignment: CDR1 SGDLS and CDR2 YYNGEE. There are 13 residues in the CDR3. V shed 3 bases, J shed 8 bases, and the junction held 7 bases outside the gene matches.

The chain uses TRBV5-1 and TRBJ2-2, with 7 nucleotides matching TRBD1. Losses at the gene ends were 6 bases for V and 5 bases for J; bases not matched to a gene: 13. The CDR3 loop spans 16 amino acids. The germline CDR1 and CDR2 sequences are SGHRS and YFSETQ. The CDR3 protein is CASTEPRQGWTGELFF. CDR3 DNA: TGCGCCAGCACTGAACCTCGACAGGGCTGGACCGGGGAGCTGTTTTTT. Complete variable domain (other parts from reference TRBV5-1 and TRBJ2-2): KAGVTQTPRYLIKTRGQQVTLSCSPISGHRSVSWYQQTPGQGLQFLFEYFSETQRNKGNFPGRFSGRQFSNSRSEMNVSTLELGDSALYLCASTEPRQGWTGELFFGEGSRLTVL.

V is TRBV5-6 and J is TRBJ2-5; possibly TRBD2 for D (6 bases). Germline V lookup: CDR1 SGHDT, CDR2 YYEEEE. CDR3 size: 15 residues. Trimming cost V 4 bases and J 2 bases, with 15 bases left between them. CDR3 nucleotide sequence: TGTGCCAGCAGCGCAGCAGGGACTGGACAAGAGACCCAGTACTTC. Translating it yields CASSAAGTGQETQYF.

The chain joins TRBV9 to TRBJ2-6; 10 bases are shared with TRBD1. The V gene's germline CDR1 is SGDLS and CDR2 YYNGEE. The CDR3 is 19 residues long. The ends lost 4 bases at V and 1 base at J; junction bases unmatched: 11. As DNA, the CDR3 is TGTGCCAGCAGCCCCACCGTGTGGACAGGGGGATCTGGGGCCAACGTCCTGACTTTC. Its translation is CASSPTVWTGGSGANVLTF.

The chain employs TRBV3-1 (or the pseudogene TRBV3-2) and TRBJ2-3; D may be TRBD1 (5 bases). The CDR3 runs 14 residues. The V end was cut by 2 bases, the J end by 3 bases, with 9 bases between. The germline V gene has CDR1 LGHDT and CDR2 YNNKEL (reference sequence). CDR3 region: CASSQKQETDTQYF. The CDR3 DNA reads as TGTGCCAGCAGCCAAAAACAGGAAACAGATACGCAGTATTTT.

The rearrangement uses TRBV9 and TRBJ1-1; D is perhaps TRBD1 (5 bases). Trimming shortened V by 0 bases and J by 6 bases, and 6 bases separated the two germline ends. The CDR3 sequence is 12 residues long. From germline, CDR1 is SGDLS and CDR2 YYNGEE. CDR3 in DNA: TGTGCCAGCAGCGTAGGCAGGGCTGAAGCTTTCTTT. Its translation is CASSVGRAEAFF.

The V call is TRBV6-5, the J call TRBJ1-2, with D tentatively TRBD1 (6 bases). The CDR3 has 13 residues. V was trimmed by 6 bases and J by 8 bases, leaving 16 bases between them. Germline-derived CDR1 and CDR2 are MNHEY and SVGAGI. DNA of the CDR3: TGTGCCAGCAGCCTCACAGGGCCCGAGGGCTACACCTTC. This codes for CASSLTGPEGYTF.

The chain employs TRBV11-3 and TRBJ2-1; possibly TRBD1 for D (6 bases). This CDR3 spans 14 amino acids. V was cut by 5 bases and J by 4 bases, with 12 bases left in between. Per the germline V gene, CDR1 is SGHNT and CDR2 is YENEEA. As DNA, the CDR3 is TGTGCCAGCAGCACCAGGACAGCATACAATGAGCAGTTCTTC. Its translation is CASSTRTAYNEQFF.

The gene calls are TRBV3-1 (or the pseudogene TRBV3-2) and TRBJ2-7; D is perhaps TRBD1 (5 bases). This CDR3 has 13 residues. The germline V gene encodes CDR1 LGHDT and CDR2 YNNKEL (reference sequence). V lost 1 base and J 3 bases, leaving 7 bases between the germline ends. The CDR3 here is CASSQGTYYEQYF. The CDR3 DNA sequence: TGTGCCAGCAGCCAAGGGACATACTACGAGCAGTACTTC.

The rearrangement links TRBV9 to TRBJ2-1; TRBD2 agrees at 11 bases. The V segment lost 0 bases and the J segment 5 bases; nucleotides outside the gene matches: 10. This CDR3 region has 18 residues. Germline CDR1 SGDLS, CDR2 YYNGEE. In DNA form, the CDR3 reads TGTGCCAGCAGCGTAGCTCCGCCTAGCGGGAGGACCAACAATGAGCAGTTCTTC. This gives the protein CASSVAPPSGRTNNEQFF.

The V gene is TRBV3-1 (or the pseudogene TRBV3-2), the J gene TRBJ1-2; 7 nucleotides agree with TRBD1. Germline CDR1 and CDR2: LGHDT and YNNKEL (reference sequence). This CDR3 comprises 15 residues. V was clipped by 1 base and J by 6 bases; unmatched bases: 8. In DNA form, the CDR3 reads TGTGCCAGCAGCCAAGTCCAGGGGGTTGTTGATGGCTACACCTTC. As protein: CASSQVQGVVDGYTF.

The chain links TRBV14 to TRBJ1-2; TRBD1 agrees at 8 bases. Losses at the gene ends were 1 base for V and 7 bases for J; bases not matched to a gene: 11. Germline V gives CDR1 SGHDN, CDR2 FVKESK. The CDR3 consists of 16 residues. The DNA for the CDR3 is TGTGCCAGCAGCCAAGCCCGTACAGGGGGTGAGGGTGGCTACACCTTC. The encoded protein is CASSQARTGGEGGYTF.

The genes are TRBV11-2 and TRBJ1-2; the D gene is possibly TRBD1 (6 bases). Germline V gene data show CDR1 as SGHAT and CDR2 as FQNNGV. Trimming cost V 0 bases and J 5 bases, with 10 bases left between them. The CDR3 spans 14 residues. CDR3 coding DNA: TGTGCCAGCAGCTTAGACAACAGGGTTTATGGCTACACCTTC. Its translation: CASSLDNRVYGYTF.